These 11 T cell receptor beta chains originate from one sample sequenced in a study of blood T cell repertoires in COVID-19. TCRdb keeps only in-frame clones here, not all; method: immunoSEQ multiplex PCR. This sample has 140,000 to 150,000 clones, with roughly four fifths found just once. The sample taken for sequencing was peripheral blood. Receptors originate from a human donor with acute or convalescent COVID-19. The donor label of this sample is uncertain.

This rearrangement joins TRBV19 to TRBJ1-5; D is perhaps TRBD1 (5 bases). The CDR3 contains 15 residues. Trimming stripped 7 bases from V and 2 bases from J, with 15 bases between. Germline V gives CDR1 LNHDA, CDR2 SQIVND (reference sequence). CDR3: CASKGRGGGNQPQHF. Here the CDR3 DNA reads TGTGCCAGTAAGGGAAGGGGAGGGGGCAATCAGCCCCAGCATTTT. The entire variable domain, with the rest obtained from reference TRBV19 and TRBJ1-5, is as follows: DGGITQSPKYLFRKEGQNVTLSCEQNLNHDAMYWYRQDPGQGLRLIYYSQIVNDFQKGDIAEGYSVSREKKESFPLTVTSAQKNPTAFYLCASKGRGGGNQPQHFGDGTRLSIL.

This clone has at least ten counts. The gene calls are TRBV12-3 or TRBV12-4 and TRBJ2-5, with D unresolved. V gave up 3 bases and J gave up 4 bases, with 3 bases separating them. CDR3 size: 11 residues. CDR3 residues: CASSFRETQYF. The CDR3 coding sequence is TGTGCCAGCAGTTTCAGAGAGACCCAGTACTTC.

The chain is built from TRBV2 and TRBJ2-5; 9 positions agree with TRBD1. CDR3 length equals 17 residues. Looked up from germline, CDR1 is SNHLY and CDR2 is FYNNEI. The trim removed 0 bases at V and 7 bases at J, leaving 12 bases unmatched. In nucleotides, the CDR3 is TGTGCCAGCAGTGAAGCCCTAGTGGGTGGGGGACAGGGGACCCAGTACTTC. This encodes CASSEALVGGGQGTQYF.

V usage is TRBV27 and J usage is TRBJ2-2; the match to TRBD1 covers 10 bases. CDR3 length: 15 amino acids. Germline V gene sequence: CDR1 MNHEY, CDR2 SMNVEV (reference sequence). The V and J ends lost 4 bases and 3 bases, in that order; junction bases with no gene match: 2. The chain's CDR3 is CASSSGQGDTGELFF. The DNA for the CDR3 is TGTGCCAGCAGTTCCGGACAGGGGGACACCGGGGAGCTGTTTTTT.

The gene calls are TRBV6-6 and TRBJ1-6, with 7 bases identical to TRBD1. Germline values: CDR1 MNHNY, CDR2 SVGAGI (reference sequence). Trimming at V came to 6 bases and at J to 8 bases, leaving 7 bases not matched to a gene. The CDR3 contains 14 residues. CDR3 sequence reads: CASREQGKDSPLHF. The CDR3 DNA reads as TGTGCCAGCAGGGAACAGGGGAAGGATTCACCCCTCCACTTT.

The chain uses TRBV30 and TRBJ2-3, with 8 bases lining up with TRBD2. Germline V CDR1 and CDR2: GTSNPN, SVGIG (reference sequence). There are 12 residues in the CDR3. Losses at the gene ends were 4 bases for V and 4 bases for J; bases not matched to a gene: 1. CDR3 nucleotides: TGTGCCTGGACGGGGGGGGCAGATACGCAGTATTTT. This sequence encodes CAWTGGADTQYF. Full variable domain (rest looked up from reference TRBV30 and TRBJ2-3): SQTIHQWPATLVQPVGSPLSLECTVEGTSNPNLYWYRQAAGRGLQLLFYSVGIGQISSEVPQNLSASRPQDRQFILSSKKLLLSDSGFYLCAWTGGADTQYFGPGTRLTVL.

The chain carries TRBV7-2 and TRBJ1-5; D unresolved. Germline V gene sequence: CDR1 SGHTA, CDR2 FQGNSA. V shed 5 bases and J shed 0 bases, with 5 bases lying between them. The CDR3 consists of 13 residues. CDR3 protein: CASSPNSNQPQHF. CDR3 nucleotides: TGTGCCAGCAGCCCCAATAGCAATCAGCCCCAGCATTTT.

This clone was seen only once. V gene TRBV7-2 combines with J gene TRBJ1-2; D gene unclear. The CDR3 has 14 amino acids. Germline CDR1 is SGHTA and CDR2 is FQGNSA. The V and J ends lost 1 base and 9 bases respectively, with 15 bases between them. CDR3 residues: CASSLVRSGRRYTF. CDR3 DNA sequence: TGTGCCAGCAGCTTAGTACGATCCGGGAGGCGCTACACCTTC.

The CDR3 spells CAWSSAGSSGYTF. The CDR3 bases are TGTGCCTGGAGTTCGGCGGGAAGTAGTGGCTACACCTTC. The chain is built from TRBV30 and TRBJ1-2; D uncertain. CDR3 size: 13 residues. Germline V gives CDR1 GTSNPN, CDR2 SVGIG (reference sequence). Trimming left V 2 bases short and J 7 bases short, with 14 bases between.

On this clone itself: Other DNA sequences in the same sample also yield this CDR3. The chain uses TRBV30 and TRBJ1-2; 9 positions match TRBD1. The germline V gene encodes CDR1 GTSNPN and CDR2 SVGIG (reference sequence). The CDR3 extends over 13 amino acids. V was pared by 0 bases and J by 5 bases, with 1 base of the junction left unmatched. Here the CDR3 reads CAWSVQGAYGYTF. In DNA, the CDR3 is TGTGCCTGGAGTGTACAGGGGGCATATGGCTACACCTTC.

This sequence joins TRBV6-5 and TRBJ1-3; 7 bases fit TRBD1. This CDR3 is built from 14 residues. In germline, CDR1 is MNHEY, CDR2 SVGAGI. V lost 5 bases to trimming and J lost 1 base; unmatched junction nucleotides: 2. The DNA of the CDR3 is TGTGCCAGCAGTCCAGGGGGGTCTGGAAACACCATATATTTT. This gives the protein CASSPGGSGNTIYF.